This T cell receptor beta chain was identified during a study of T cell responses to AZD1222 COVID-19 vaccine (TCRdb year 2021). For context, the study as a whole: TCR sequencing covered more than 230 trial participants: about 210 given two doses of AZD1222 and 26 given two doses of MenACWY control vaccine. Trial participants were enrolled into age subgroups of 18-55, 56-69 and 70-plus years, which contained 148, 28 and 57 TCR-sequenced participants, respectively.

Results the study describes overall, beyond this receptor: No day 14 peak-response samples were available, so repertoires were characterized only after the peak T cell response. Conclusions about previously exposed vaccinees were limited because only six AZD1222 recipients were SARS-CoV-2 seropositive at baseline. In the small 56-69-year group, the increase in depth fell short of significance, most likely because of low power. Most participants were white British and females outnumbered males, and the authors suggested that clonal diversity may have been underestimated. Vaccine-associated CD4 TCRs spanned the whole spike protein, with dominant responses in regions 160-218 and 743-854. Nearly half of unique spike-specific TCRs reportedly recognized epitopes outside regions mutated in the B.1.351 and B.1.1.7 variants. Spike-specific TCR breadth and depth rose significantly after two AZD1222 doses compared with day 0 and with MenACWY recipients.

There are 16 amino acids in the CDR3, from cysteine to phenylalanine inclusive. The only DNA kept is the CDR3, 48 bases in frame from the first base. The V and J ends are trimmed by 3 bases and 3 bases, leaving 17 bases between them. Taken from the germline V gene, the CDR1 and CDR2 loops are SGDLS and YYNGEE. The meaning of the sample's time point label: about 28 days (+/-7) after the second vaccine dose. AZD1222 recipients given second doses at about 4 weeks or at about 12 weeks were pooled, since spike-specific TCR depth and breadth were not found to differ between the two schedules. Vaccinee samples were obtained from the UK trials COV001 and COV002, which included a single-blind randomized controlled phase 2/3 trial of AZD1222 (ChAdOx1 nCoV-19) in healthy adults. For TCRbeta chain sequencing, PBMC samples were collected from trial participants at day 0 and at day 28 after the second dose. Turning to this clone: Its antigen has not been determined. Per-nucleotide qualities are absent, and no much larger clonotype sits a single base away.

The CDR3 regions of human TCRbeta chains were subjected to immunosequencing. Under the source paper's analysis protocol: TCRs in the repertoires were compared against a reference library of SARS-CoV-2-specific TCRs that had been generated with the MIRA antigen-specificity platform. Breadth meant the fraction of unique TCRs that were SARS-CoV-2-associated, whereas depth meant the fraction of total T cells that were SARS-CoV-2-associated. Using the MIRA data, each spike-specific TCR was assigned both to the spike region to which the TCR was reactive and to a CD4 or CD8 class. Log10-transformed breadth and depth values were compared by one-way ANOVA with Sidak's multiple comparisons tests. TCRdb re-hosts the immuneACCESS table, in-frame sequences only. Its copies lack some clones; in the studies checked, an unresolved V gene accounts for under half of them, and the cause for the rest is not known. D and trimming come from the DNA, and the V and J calls and clone size come from that table. This sample holds about 120,000 clones; approximately 94% were observed only once. In total, the top ten clones hold around 5% of the sample.

The chain is assembled from TRBV9 and TRBJ2-3; the D gene assignment is perhaps TRBD1 or TRBD2, with each matching 6 bases. The sequenced sample was peripheral blood, obtained 28 days after the second AZD1222 dose. This TCR came from an adult who received the AZD1222 COVID-19 vaccine. The nucleotide sequence is TGTGCCAGCAGCGCCCTCTGGGGGGCGGAGACAGATACGCAGTATTTT. Its protein reads: CASSALWGAETDTQYF.